The 8 T cell receptor beta chains presented below share a single source sample, sequenced in a study of cytomegalovirus exposure and HLA in healthy donors. The PCR was carried out with 60 Vbeta primers and 13 Jbeta primers. Assay: immunoSEQ multiplex PCR; the TCRdb copy retains only in-frame clones and omits some. The sample includes about 64,000 clones, 85% to 90% of them seen just once. Sequencing was performed on PBMCs. The receptors were gathered from a female donor in good health and CMV-seronegative.

In its sample, this clone was seen once. The rearrangement uses TRBV9 and TRBJ2-5, with TRBD1 as a possible D gene (6 bases). The better agreement between TRBJ2-7 and the DNA end casts doubt on the J call. Germline CDR1 SGDLS, CDR2 YYNGEE. The CDR3 runs to 13 residues. CDR3 bases: TGTGCCAGCAATCACGGGGAAGGGGGCGAGCAGTACTTC. It encodes CASNHGEGGEQYF.

As to this clone: A read error may account for a junction end that differs from germline. The rearrangement links TRBV7-9 to TRBJ1-1, with D maybe TRBD1 (6 bases). The CDR3 has 16 residues. The germline CDR1 and CDR2 sequences are SEHNR and FQNEAQ (reference sequence). The chain's CDR3 is CSSNPDDSVWGGGAFF. The CDR3 bases are TGTTCCAGCAACCCCGATGACAGCGTATGGGGAGGGGGAGCTTTCTTT.

The rearrangement links TRBV6-5 to TRBJ2-5, with D possibly TRBD1 on 5 matching bases. The DNA end is a closer match to TRBJ2-7, so the J assignment may be wrong. The V gene's germline CDR1 is MNHEY and CDR2 SVGAGI. This CDR3 is 15 amino acids long. DNA for the CDR3: TGTGCCAGCACCCGCCGGGCAGGGCTGGCCTACGAGCAGTACTTC. It specifies CASTRRAGLAYEQYF.

The rearrangement links TRBV5-1 to TRBJ1-1; 9 bases line up with TRBD1. Germline V CDR1 and CDR2: SGHRS, YFSETQ. This CDR3 has 15 residues. The junction had 8 bases not matched to a gene; V was cut back by 4 bases and J by 4 bases. Here the CDR3 reads CASSPTGGVSTEAFF. The CDR3 bases are TGCGCCAGCAGCCCGACAGGGGGGGTGAGCACTGAAGCTTTCTTT.

The gene calls are TRBV7-2 and TRBJ2-2, with 10 bases aligning to TRBD1. CDR1 and CDR2 (germline): SGHTA, FQGNSA. V trimming: 6 bases; J trimming: 1 base; junction bases outside the gene matches: 2. The CDR3 runs to 15 residues. Written as DNA, the CDR3 is TGTGCCAGCAGTTGGACAGGGGGGAACACCGGGGAGCTGTTTTTT. It codes for CASSWTGGNTGELFF.

The chain employs TRBV25-1 and TRBJ2-7; the match to TRBD1 covers 9 bases. CDR1 and CDR2 from the germline V gene are MGHDK and SYGVNS. The CDR3 spans 16 residues. Losses at the gene ends were 5 bases for V and 3 bases for J; bases not matched to a gene: 11. CDR3 in amino acids: CASSKNTGQGNYEQYF. DNA of the CDR3: TGTGCCAGCAGTAAAAACACGGGACAGGGAAACTACGAGCAGTACTTC.

A single count supports this clone. The gene calls are TRBV6-5 and TRBJ1-3, with D possibly being TRBD1 (5 bases). This CDR3 has 16 residues. Germline CDR1 MNHEY, CDR2 SVGAGI. V lost 2 bases, J lost 0 bases, and 11 bases lay in between. CDR3 in amino acids: CASSYQGMSSGNTIYF. The DNA of the CDR3 is TGTGCCAGCAGTTACCAGGGAATGAGCTCTGGAAACACCATATATTTT.

In this sample, this clone turned up once. V gene TRBV6-6 combines with J gene TRBJ1-1; TRBD1 might be the D (5 bases). The V gene lost 6 bases and the J gene lost 4 bases, with 12 bases spanning the gap. The germline gives CDR1 MNHNY, CDR2 SVGAGI (reference sequence). This CDR3 region has 13 residues. Written as DNA, the CDR3 is TGTGCCAGCAGAATGACAGTGGTCACTGAAGCTTTCTTT. Translation gives CASRMTVVTEAFF.